This T cell receptor (beta chain) was captured by sequencing in a study of cytomegalovirus exposure and HLA in healthy donors. Primers included in the PCR were 60 Vbeta and 13 Jbeta primers. Using immunoSEQ multiplex PCR, the repertoire was profiled, and TCRdb retains in-frame clones only, with some absent. The table lists more than 95,000 clones, about 72% of them singletons. Whole-study findings and limits: Researchers counted around 180 TCR beta chains as cytomegalovirus-associated.

The germline CDR1 and CDR2 sequences are SGHAT and FQNNGV. CDR3 length: 15 amino acids. V shed 0 bases and J shed 0 bases, with 8 bases lying between them. For this clone: Its specificity is unknown.

This sequence originates from a man between 50 and 59 years old in good health and CMV-seropositive. Sequenced: PBMCs. The genes are TRBV11-2 and TRBJ1-2; unclear D gene. In DNA form, the CDR3 reads TGTGCCAGCAGCTTAGAACCCACAGCTAACTATGGCTACACCTTC. Its protein product is CASSLEPTANYGYTF.